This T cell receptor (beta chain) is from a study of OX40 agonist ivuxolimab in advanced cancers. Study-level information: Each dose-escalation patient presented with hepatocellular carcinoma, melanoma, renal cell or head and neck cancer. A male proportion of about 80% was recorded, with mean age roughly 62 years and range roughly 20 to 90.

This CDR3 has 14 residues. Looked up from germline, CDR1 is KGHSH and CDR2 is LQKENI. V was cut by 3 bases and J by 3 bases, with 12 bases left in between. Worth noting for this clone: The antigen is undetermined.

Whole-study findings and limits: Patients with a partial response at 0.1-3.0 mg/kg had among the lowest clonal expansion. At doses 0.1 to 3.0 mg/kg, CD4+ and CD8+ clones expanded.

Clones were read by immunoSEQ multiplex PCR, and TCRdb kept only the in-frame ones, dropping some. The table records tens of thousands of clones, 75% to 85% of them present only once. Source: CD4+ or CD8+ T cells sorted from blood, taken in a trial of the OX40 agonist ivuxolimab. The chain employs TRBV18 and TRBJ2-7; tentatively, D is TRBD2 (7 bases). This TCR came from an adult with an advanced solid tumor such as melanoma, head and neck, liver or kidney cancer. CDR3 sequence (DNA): TGTGCCAGCTCACCGGGAGGGGGAAGCTACGAGCAGTACTTC. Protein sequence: CASSPGGGSYEQYF.